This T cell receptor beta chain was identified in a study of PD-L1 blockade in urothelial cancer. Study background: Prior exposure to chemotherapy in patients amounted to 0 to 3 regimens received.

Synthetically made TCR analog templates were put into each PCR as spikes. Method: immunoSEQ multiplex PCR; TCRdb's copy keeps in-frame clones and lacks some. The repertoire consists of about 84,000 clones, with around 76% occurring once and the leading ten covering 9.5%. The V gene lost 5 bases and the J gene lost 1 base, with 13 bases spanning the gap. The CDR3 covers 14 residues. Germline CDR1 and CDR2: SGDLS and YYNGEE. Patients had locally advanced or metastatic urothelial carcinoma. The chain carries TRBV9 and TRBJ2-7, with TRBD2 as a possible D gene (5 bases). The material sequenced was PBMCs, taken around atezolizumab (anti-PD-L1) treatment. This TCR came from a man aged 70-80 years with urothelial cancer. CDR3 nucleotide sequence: TGTGCCAGCAGTGCCGGGATCCCATCCTACGAGCAGTACTTC. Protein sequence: CASSAGIPSYEQYF. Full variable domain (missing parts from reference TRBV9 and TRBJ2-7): DSGVTQTPKHLITATGQRVTLRCSPRSGDLSVYWYQQSLDQGLQFLIQYYNGEERAKGNILERFSAQQFPDLHSELNLSSLELGDSALYFCASSAGIPSYEQYFGPGTRLTVT.